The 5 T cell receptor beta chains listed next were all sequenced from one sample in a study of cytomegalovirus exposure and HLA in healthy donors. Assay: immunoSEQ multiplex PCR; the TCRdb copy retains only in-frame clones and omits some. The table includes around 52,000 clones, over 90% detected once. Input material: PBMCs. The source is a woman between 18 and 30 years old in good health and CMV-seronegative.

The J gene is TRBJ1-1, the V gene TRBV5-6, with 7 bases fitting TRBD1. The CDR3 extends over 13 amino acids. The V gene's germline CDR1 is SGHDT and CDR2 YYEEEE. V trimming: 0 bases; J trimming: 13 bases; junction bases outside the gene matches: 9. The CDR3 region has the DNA TGTGCCAGCAGCTTGGGGACAGGTGGCGAGGATTTCTTT. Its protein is CASSLGTGGEDFF.

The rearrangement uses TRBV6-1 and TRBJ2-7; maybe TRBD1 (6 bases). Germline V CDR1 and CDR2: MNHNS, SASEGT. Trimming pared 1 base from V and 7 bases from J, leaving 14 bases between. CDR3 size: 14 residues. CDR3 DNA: TGTGCCAGCAGTGAAGGAGACAGGAGGTTAGAGCAGTACGTC. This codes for CASSEGDRRLEQYV.

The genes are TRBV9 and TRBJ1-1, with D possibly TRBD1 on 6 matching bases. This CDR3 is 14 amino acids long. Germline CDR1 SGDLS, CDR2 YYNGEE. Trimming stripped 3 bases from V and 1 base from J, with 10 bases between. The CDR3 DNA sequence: TGTGCCAGCAGCGCCAGGGGAACGAACACTGAAGCTTTCTTT. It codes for CASSARGTNTEAFF.

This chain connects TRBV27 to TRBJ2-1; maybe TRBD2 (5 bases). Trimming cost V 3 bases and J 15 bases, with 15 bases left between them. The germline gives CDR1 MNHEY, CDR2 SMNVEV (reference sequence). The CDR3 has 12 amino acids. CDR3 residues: CASSFRSGSLFF. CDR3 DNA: TGTGCCAGCAGTTTTCGCTCGGGGAGTTTGTTCTTC.

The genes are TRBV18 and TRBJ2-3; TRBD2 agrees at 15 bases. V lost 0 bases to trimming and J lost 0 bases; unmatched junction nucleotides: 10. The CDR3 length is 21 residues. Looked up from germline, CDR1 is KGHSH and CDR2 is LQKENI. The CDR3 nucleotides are TGTGCCAGCTCACCACCATTTGGGACTAGCGGGGGGCCGTCTAGCACAGATACGCAGTATTTT. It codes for CASSPPFGTSGGPSSTDTQYF.